This T cell receptor (beta chain) came from a study of T cell changes during pregnancy in multiple sclerosis. The method was immunoSEQ multiplex PCR; TCRdb's version includes in-frame clones alone and lacks a portion of them. The profile shows over 40,000 clones, around 89% of them singletons. The sequencing used CD4+ T cells from peripheral blood mononuclear cells, collected in the second trimester of pregnancy. The TCR sequence derives from a female donor with multiple sclerosis, enrolled in a pregnancy study.

As DNA, the CDR3 is TGCAGCGCCCGGGACACAGGGACTGAAGCTTTCTTT. This gives the protein CSARDTGTEAFF. This chain uses TRBV29-1 with TRBJ1-1; TRBD1 is a possible D gene (6 bases). V lost 7 bases, J lost 5 bases, and 14 bases lay in between. The germline CDR1 and CDR2 sequences are SQVTM and ANQGSEA. CDR3 length: 12 residues.